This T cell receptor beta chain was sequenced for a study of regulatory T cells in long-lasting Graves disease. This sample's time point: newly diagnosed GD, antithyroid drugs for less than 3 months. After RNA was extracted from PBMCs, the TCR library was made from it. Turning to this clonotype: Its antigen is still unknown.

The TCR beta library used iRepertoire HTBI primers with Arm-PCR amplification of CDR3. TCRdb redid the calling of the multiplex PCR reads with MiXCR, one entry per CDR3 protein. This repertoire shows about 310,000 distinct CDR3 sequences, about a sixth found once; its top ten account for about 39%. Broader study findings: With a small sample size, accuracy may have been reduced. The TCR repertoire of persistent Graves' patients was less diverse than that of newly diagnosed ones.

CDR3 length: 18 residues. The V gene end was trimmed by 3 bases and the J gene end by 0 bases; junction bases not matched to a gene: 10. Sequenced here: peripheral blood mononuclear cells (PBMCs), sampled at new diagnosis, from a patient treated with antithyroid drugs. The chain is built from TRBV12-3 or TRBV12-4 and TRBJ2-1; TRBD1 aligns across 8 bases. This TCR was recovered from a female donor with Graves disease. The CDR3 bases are TGTGCCAGCAGTTTCCGTAGGGCAGGGGGCAGCTCCTACAATGAGCAGTTCTTC. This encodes CASSFRRAGGSSYNEQFF.